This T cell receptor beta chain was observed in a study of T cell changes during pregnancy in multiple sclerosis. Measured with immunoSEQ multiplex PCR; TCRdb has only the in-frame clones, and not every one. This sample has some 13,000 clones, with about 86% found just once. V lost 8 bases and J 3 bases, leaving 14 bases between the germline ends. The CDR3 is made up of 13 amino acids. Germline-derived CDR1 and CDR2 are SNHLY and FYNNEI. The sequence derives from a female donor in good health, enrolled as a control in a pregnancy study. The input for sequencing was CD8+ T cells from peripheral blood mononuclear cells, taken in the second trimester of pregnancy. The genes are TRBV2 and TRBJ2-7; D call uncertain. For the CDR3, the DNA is TGTGCCAGCGACCCCGGGTCGGGCTACGAGCAGTACTTC. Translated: CASDPGSGYEQYF.